Following are 3 T cell receptor beta chains from one sample sequenced in a study of cytomegalovirus exposure and HLA in healthy donors. The PCR ran on 60 Vbeta and 13 Jbeta primers. Measured with immunoSEQ multiplex PCR; TCRdb has only the in-frame clones, and not every one. The data show 100,000 to 140,000 clones, 74% seen once. Material: PBMCs. Every receptor here comes from a woman aged 40 to 55 in good health and CMV-seropositive.

The chain combines TRBV5-4 with TRBJ2-3, with D hard to call. Germline V gene lookup returns CDR1 SGHNT and CDR2 YYREEE (reference sequence). The CDR3 runs 16 residues. V was trimmed by 1 base and J by 2 bases, leaving 14 bases between them. The DNA for the CDR3 is TGTGCCAGCAGCTTGCGTGGGCGACCCTTCACAGATACGCAGTATTTT. Amino acid sequence: CASSLRGRPFTDTQYF.

The rearrangement links TRBV18 to TRBJ1-1; tentative D call: TRBD1 (6 bases). From germline, CDR1 is KGHSH and CDR2 LQKENI. This CDR3 has 13 amino acids. Trimming removed 4 bases from V and 8 bases from J, with 14 bases in between. The CDR3 region is CASSQTQGTEAFF. CDR3 in DNA: TGTGCCAGCTCACAAACACAGGGAACAGAAGCTTTCTTT.

The gene calls are TRBV5-1 and TRBJ1-2, with D possibly TRBD1 on 5 matching bases. The CDR3 spans 13 residues. V was pared by 0 bases and J by 4 bases, with 7 bases between. The germline gives CDR1 SGHRS, CDR2 YFSETQ. The CDR3, as DNA: TGCGCCAGCAGCTTGGGTGACAGCTATGGCTACACCTTC. Amino acid sequence: CASSLGDSYGYTF.